Listed below are T cell receptor beta chains from one sample, sequenced in a study of T cell responses to AZD1222 COVID-19 vaccine. Produced via immunoSEQ multiplex PCR; TCRdb's table is partial and in-frame only. The data show 150,000 to 180,000 clones, with 75% to 90% seen just once and just over 9% held by the top ten. Sequencing used peripheral blood, obtained 28 days after the second AZD1222 dose. Source of these receptors: an adult who received the AZD1222 COVID-19 vaccine. Each CDR3 is given with its conserved first and last residue. Each record gives: J gene, V gene, D gene, clone size, CDR3 protein, CDR3 DNA. The D gene is left open where the match is weak. Part of the rows lack a size; the others show once, few, many or a class for expanded clones.

>TRBJ1-1|TRBV5-1|NA|NA
CASSFGGRGDTEAFF
TGCGCCAGCAGTTTCGGGGGGCGAGGGGACACTGAAGCTTTCTTT
>TRBJ1-4|TRBV6-1|NA|NA
CASSEIDGLFF
TGTGCCAGCAGTGAAATAGACGGGCTGTTTTTT
>TRBJ2-1|TRBV5-4|NA|few
CASSLGAQNADEQFF
TGTGCCAGCAGCTTGGGGGCCCAGAACGCGGATGAGCAGTTCTTC
>TRBJ2-1|TRBV28|TRBD2|NA
CASSLESGRAGNEQFF
TGTGCCAGCAGTCTTGAATCCGGGAGGGCCGGCAATGAGCAGTTCTTC
>TRBJ2-1|TRBV6-1|TRBD2|NA
CASSERFGTSGRARSYNEQFF
TGTGCCAGCAGTGAAAGGTTCGGGACTAGCGGGAGGGCCCGGTCCTACAATGAGCAGTTCTTC
>TRBJ2-1|TRBV2|NA|NA
CASSGNSNEQFF
TGTGCCAGCAGTGGGAACTCCAATGAGCAGTTCTTC
>TRBJ1-3|TRBV29-1|TRBD1|few
CSGQGQGNTIYF
TGCAGCGGACAGGGACAAGGAAACACCATATATTTT
>TRBJ2-5|TRBV6-1|TRBD2|NA
CASSALGTSGRGGQETQYF
TGTGCCAGCAGTGCCCTTGGGACTAGCGGGAGAGGGGGCCAAGAGACCCAGTACTTC
>TRBJ2-1|TRBV29-1|TRBD1|NA
CSVTRDRGINNEQFF
TGCAGCGTTACCCGGGACAGGGGGATTAACAATGAGCAGTTCTTC
>TRBJ1-1|TRBV6-5|TRBD1|NA
CATQGGTEAFF
TGTGCCACACAGGGGGGCACTGAAGCTTTCTTT
>TRBJ1-5|TRBV3-1/TRBV3-2|NA|NA
CASSQAVEGQPQHF
TGTGCCAGCAGCCAAGCGGTGGAGGGTCAGCCCCAGCATTTT
>TRBJ1-4|TRBV6-6|NA|NA
CASTTEDGGDEKLFF
TGTGCCAGCACGACGGAGGACGGAGGGGATGAAAAACTGTTTTTT
>TRBJ2-5|TRBV11-3|TRBD2|NA
CASSRGLAQEETQYF
TGTGCCAGCAGCCGGGGACTAGCGCAGGAAGAGACCCAGTACTTC
>TRBJ2-5|TRBV3-1/TRBV3-2|NA|once
CASSQDGETQYF
TGTGCCAGCAGCCAAGACGGGGAGACCCAGTACTTC
>TRBJ2-7|TRBV27|TRBD2|NA
CASSLSTSPDEQYF
TGTGCCAGCAGTTTATCGACTAGCCCTGACGAGCAGTACTTC
>TRBJ1-3|TRBV30|NA|NA
CAWSGSGATGNTIYF
TGTGCCTGGAGTGGCTCGGGGGCAACTGGAAACACCATATATTTT
>TRBJ2-1|TRBV28|TRBD2|once
CASSPAGLVYNEQFF
TGTGCCAGCAGTCCGGCGGGACTAGTATACAATGAGCAGTTCTTC
>TRBJ2-1|TRBV5-4|TRBD2|NA
CASSGDSGRVGKQFF
TGTGCCAGCAGCGGAGATAGCGGGAGAGTCGGTAAGCAGTTCTTC
>TRBJ1-1|TRBV19|NA|NA
CASSSGRGGVTEAFF
TGTGCCAGTAGCTCAGGGAGGGGAGGTGTGACTGAAGCTTTCTTT
>TRBJ1-4|TRBV19|NA|NA
CASTAVQGEKLFF
TGTGCCAGTACCGCCGTACAGGGAGAAAAACTGTTTTTT
>TRBJ1-2|TRBV14|NA|NA
CASSPRTVANYGYTF
TGTGCCAGCAGCCCCAGGACGGTTGCTAACTATGGCTACACCTTC
>TRBJ1-1|TRBV6-6|NA|few
CASSYPNPVGTEAFF
TGTGCCAGCAGTTACCCCAACCCGGTGGGCACTGAAGCTTTCTTT
>TRBJ1-5|TRBV10-3|NA|NA
CAISESGDQPQHF
TGTGCCATCAGTGAGTCGGGTGATCAGCCCCAGCATTTT
>TRBJ2-7|TRBV5-1|TRBD2|NA
CASSLAGTSGEQYF
TGCGCCAGCAGCCTAGCCGGGACTAGCGGCGAGCAGTACTTC
>TRBJ1-1|TRBV2|NA|NA
CASSGIGGGGTEAFF
TGTGCCAGCAGTGGAATTGGCGGGGGTGGAACTGAAGCTTTCTTT
>TRBJ2-7|TRBV6-5|TRBD1|NA
CASSKYRQGWDEQYF
TGTGCCAGCAGTAAGTACCGACAGGGGTGGGACGAGCAGTACTTC
>TRBJ2-7|TRBV5-4|NA|NA
CASSLDTAYEQYF
TGTGCCAGCAGCTTGGACACTGCCTACGAGCAGTACTTC
>TRBJ1-6|TRBV5-6|NA|NA
CASSFVNSPLHF
TGTGCCAGCAGCTTCGTTAATTCACCCCTCCACTTT
>TRBJ2-7|TRBV4-1|NA|NA
CASSQDDAESYEQYF
TGCGCCAGCAGCCAAGACGATGCAGAGTCCTACGAGCAGTACTTC
>TRBJ2-2|TRBV7-8|NA|NA
CASEVTLARNTGELFF
TGTGCCAGCGAAGTAACCCTAGCGCGGAACACCGGGGAGCTGTTTTTT
>TRBJ2-2|TRBV4-3|TRBD2|NA
CASSPETSGMTGELFF
TGCGCCAGCAGCCCGGAGACTAGCGGGATGACCGGGGAGCTGTTTTTT
>TRBJ1-5|TRBV18|TRBD1|few
CASSGQGADQPQHF
TGTGCCAGCTCCGGACAGGGGGCCGATCAGCCCCAGCATTTT
>TRBJ1-3|TRBV9|TRBD1|NA
CASSLWDRATGNTIYF
TGTGCCAGCAGCTTATGGGACAGGGCGACCGGAAACACCATATATTTT
>TRBJ2-3|TRBV11-2|NA|NA
CASSLEGAGLGTDTQYF
TGTGCCAGCAGCTTAGAGGGGGCGGGATTGGGCACAGATACGCAGTATTTT
>TRBJ2-7|TRBV3-1/TRBV3-2|NA|NA
CASSRQISYEQYF
TGTGCCAGCAGCCGACAGATCTCCTACGAGCAGTACTTC
>TRBJ1-1|TRBV5-1|TRBD1|NA
CASSLADRGLYTEAFF
TGCGCCAGCAGCTTGGCGGACAGGGGGCTTTACACTGAAGCTTTCTTT
>TRBJ2-1|TRBV7-2|TRBD2|NA
CASSPGTSGRVYNEQFF
TGTGCCAGCAGCCCCGGGACTAGCGGGAGGGTCTACAATGAGCAGTTCTTC
>TRBJ1-2|TRBV13|TRBD1|NA
CASSLEGAGGYTF
TGTGCCAGCAGCTTAGAGGGGGCAGGGGGCTACACCTTC
>TRBJ1-5|TRBV28|NA|NA
CASSPSGQGDNQPQHF
TGTGCCAGCAGTCCTTCAGGGCAGGGAGACAATCAGCCCCAGCATTTT
>TRBJ1-5|TRBV6-5|NA|NA
CASSAEFSNQPQHF
TGTGCCAGCAGCGCCGAATTTAGCAATCAGCCCCAGCATTTT
>TRBJ2-7|TRBV7-7|TRBD2|NA
CASSLSPGLASEQYF
TGTGCTAGCAGCTTGAGCCCGGGACTAGCGTCCGAGCAGTACTTC
>TRBJ1-1|TRBV7-9|NA|few
CASSLDENTEAFF
TGTGCCAGCAGTTTAGACGAGAACACTGAAGCTTTCTTT
>TRBJ2-5|TRBV28|TRBD2|NA
CASTALAGGGETQYF
TGTGCCAGCACCGCACTAGCGGGAGGGGGAGAGACCCAGTACTTC
>TRBJ1-2|TRBV18|NA|NA
CASSPPHGSYGYTF
TGTGCCAGCTCACCACCACACGGTTCATATGGCTACACCTTC
>TRBJ1-2|TRBV6-2/TRBV6-3|NA|once
CASSYQGANYGYTF
TGTGCCAGCAGTTATCAGGGAGCTAACTATGGCTACACCTTC
>TRBJ2-5|TRBV29-1|TRBD1|NA
CSVLGQSETQYF
TGCAGCGTCCTGGGACAGAGTGAGACCCAGTACTTC
>TRBJ2-2|TRBV5-1|NA|once
CASTSGSLLAGELFF
TGCGCCAGCACCTCGGGTAGCCTCTTAGCCGGGGAGCTGTTTTTT
>TRBJ2-1|TRBV7-9|NA|once
CASSSQYPDPYNEQFF
TGTGCCAGCAGCTCCCAGTACCCGGACCCCTACAATGAGCAGTTCTTC
>TRBJ1-1|TRBV19|NA|NA
CASTTQASAFF
TGTGCCAGTACTACACAGGCCTCAGCTTTCTTT